A selection of T cell receptor beta chains follows, all from one sample in a study of vaccination and CD4 T cells after COVID-19. From the PCR reads, TCRdb called clonotypes with MiXCR, one entry per CDR3 protein. The sample carries 20,000 or so distinct CDR3 sequences, around 60% recorded once. The antigens for these receptors are not known. The specimen was CD4+ T cells from blood, cultured in vitro. The receptors were sampled from a human donor who had recovered from COVID-19. CDR3s include the opening cysteine and the closing phenylalanine or tryptophan. A D gene is named only where the DNA matches it firmly. Clone sizes are given selectively: once, few, many, or a class where the clone is expanded.

V	size	D	J	CDR3	DNA
TRBV5-1	.	TRBD2	TRBJ2-2	CASSLLAGRTGELFF	TGCGCCAGCAGCTTACTAGCGGGCCGTACCGGGGAGCTGTTTTTT
TRBV6-1	few	.	TRBJ1-2	CASITNYGYTF	TGTGCCAGCATAACCAACTATGGCTACACCTTC
TRBV7-2	.	.	TRBJ2-1	CASNWAGDHSYNEQFF	TGTGCCAGCAACTGGGCTGGGGACCATTCCTACAATGAGCAGTTCTTC
TRBV2	.	.	TRBJ2-5	CASSSRTGPLQETQYF	TGTGCCAGCAGTTCCCGGACGGGTCCCCTCCAAGAGACCCAGTACTTC
TRBV5-1	.	.	TRBJ1-5	CASSNGQPNQPQHF	TGCGCCAGCAGCAACGGACAGCCGAATCAGCCCCAGCATTTT
TRBV6-5	few	.	TRBJ1-5	CASSYSRRAMQPQHF	TGTGCCAGCAGTTACTCCCGCAGGGCGATGCAGCCCCAGCATTTT
TRBV6-1	.	.	TRBJ2-4	CASSEQGGNIQYF	TGTGCCAGCAGTGAGCAGGGGGGAAACATTCAGTACTTC
TRBV20-1	.	.	TRBJ1-2	CSASPTVSNYGYTF	TGCAGTGCTAGTCCGACGGTTTCTAACTATGGCTACACCTTC
TRBV5-1	.	TRBD1	TRBJ2-5	CASSSGQGEETQYF	TGCGCCAGCAGCTCCGGACAGGGTGAAGAGACCCAGTACTTC
TRBV7-8	.	TRBD2	TRBJ2-7	CASSRSGGLVYEQYF	TGTGCCAGCAGCCGCAGCGGGGGGCTGGTCTACGAGCAGTACTTC
TRBV5-1	.	.	TRBJ1-6	CASSLLAARSESPLHF	TGCGCCAGCAGCTTGCTGGCAGCTCGATCGGAATCACCCCTCCACTTT
TRBV7-9	.	.	TRBJ1-1	CASSLNSGDTEAFF	TGTGCCAGCAGCCTCAACAGCGGGGACACTGAAGCTTTCTTT
TRBV7-2	.	.	TRBJ1-4	CASSRGPDNEKLFF	TGTGCCAGCAGCCGCGGGCCTGACAATGAAAAACTGTTTTTT
TRBV5-1	.	TRBD1	TRBJ2-2	CASSRTGENTGELFF	TGCGCCAGCTCCCGGACAGGGGAGAACACCGGGGAGCTGTTTTTT
TRBV15	.	TRBD2	TRBJ2-7	CATSRGERTSEYEQYF	TGTGCCACCAGCAGAGGGGAGCGGACTAGCGAATACGAGCAGTACTTC
TRBV19	few	.	TRBJ1-5	CASRKFSNQPQHF	TGTGCCAGTCGGAAATTTAGCAATCAGCCCCAGCATTTT
TRBV20-1	.	.	TRBJ1-4	CSARDLVNSEKLFF	TGCAGTGCTAGAGATCTAGTTAACAGTGAAAAACTGTTTTTT
TRBV24-1	.	TRBD2	TRBJ2-2	CATSGSSGVTGELFF	TGTGCCACCAGTGGGTCTAGCGGAGTCACCGGGGAGCTGTTTTTT
TRBV27	few	.	TRBJ1-1	CASTPYGGYTEAFF	TGTGCCAGCACCCCTTATGGGGGGTACACTGAAGCTTTCTTT
TRBV2	few	.	TRBJ1-2	CASSESRGFYGYTF	TGTGCCAGCAGTGAGAGCAGAGGTTTCTATGGCTACACCTTC